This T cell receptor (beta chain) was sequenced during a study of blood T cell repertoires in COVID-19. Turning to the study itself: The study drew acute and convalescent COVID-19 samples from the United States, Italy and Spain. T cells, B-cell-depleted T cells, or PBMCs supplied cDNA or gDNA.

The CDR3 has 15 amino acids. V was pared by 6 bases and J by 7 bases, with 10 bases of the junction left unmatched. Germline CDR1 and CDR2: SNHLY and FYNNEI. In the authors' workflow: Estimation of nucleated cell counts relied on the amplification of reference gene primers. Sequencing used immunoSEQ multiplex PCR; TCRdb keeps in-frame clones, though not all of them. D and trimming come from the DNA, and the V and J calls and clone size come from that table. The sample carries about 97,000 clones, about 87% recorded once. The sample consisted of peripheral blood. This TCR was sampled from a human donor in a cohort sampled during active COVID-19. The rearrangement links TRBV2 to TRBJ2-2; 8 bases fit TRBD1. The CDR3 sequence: CASSDRQGSFGELFF. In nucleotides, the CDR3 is TGTGCCAGCAGCGACCGACAGGGGAGTTTCGGGGAGCTGTTTTTT. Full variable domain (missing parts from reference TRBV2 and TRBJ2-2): EPEVTQTPSHQVTQMGQEVILRCVPISNHLYFYWYRQILGQKVEFLVSFYNNEISEKSEIFDDQFSVERPDGSNFTLKIRSTKLEDSAMYFCASSDRQGSFGELFFGEGSRLTVL.